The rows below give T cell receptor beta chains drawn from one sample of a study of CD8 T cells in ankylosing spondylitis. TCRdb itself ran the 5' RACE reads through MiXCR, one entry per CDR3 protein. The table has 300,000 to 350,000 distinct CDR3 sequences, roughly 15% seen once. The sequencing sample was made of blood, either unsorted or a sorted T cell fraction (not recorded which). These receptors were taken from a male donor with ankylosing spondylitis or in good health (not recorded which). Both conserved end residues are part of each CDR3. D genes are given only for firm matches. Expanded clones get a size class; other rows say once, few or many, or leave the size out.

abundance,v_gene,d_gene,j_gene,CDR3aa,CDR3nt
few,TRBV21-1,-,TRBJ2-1,CASSPPLGRLNEQFF,TGTGCCAGCAGCCCACCCCTAGGGAGATTGAATGAGCAGTTCTTC
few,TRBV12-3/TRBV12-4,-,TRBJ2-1,CASSFSTYNEQFF,TGTGCCAGCAGTTTCTCTACTTACAATGAGCAGTTCTTC
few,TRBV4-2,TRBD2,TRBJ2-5,CASSQGGGQETQYF,TGTGCCAGCAGCCAAGGGGGGGGTCAAGAGACCCAGTACTTC
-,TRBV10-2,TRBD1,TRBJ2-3,CASTLDRASTDTQYF,TGCGCCAGCACCTTGGACAGGGCTAGCACAGATACGCAGTATTTT
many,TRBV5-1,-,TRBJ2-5,CASSRTKETQYF,TGCGCCAGCAGTAGGACAAAAGAGACCCAGTACTTC
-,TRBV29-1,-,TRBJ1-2,CSVAGVIYGYTF,TGCAGCGTTGCGGGGGTGATCTATGGCTACACCTTC
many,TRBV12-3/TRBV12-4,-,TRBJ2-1,CASRGLSSYNEQFF,TGTGCCAGCCGTGGCCTCAGCTCCTACAATGAGCAGTTCTTC
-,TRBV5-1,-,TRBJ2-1,CASSFPTLPTSYNEQFF,TGCGCCAGCAGCTTCCCCACTCTCCCGACCTCCTACAATGAGCAGTTCTTC
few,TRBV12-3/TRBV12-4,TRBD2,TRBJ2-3,CASRPSGTAGGTQYF,TGTGCCAGCAGACCCAGCGGAACCGCGGGAGGTACGCAGTATTTT
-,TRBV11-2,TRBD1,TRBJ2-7,CASSSQGALEQYF,TGTGCCAGCAGTTCTCAGGGGGCGCTCGAGCAGTACTTC
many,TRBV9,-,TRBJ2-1,CASSVDSAYNEQFF,TGTGCCAGCAGCGTAGACAGCGCCTACAATGAGCAGTTCTTC
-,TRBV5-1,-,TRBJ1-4,CASSLEGGKSSEKLFF,TGCGCCAGCAGCTTGGAGGGGGGCAAGTCCTCGGAAAAACTGTTTTTT
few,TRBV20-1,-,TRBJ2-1,CSAKPPGTYNEQFF,TGCAGTGCGAAACCCCCAGGGACCTACAATGAGCAGTTCTTC
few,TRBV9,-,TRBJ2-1,CASSVGTKGDEQFF,TGTGCCAGCAGCGTAGGGACTAAGGGCGATGAGCAGTTCTTC
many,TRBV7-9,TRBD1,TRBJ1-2,CASSLEGARGYTF,TGTGCCAGCAGCTTAGAGGGGGCACGGGGCTACACCTTC
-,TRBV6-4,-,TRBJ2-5,CASSDFGGQATQYF,TGTGCCAGCAGTGACTTCGGCGGACAAGCGACCCAGTACTTC
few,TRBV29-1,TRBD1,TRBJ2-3,CSVEGGTGGEDTQYF,TGCAGCGTTGAAGGAGGGACAGGGGGAGAAGATACGCAGTATTTT
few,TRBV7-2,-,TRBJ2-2,CASSSRRTGELFF,TGTGCCAGCAGCTCTAGACGGACCGGGGAGCTGTTTTTT
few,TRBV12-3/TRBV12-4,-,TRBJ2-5,CASSFGKETQYF,TGTGCCAGCAGTTTCGGAAAAGAGACCCAGTACTTC
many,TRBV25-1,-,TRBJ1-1,CASSEGFNTEAFF,TGTGCCAGCAGTGAAGGCTTCAACACTGAAGCTTTCTTT
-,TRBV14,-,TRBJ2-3,CASSQENFRIGTSTDTQYF,TGTGCCAGCAGCCAAGAAAATTTTAGGATCGGGACGAGCACAGATACGCAGTATTTT
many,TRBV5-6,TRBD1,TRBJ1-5,CASSSGQGINQPQHF,TGTGCCAGCAGTTCTGGACAGGGAATCAATCAGCCCCAGCATTTT
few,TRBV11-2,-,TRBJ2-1,CASSLAGAASSYNEQFF,TGTGCCAGCAGCTTAGCCGGGGCGGCCAGCTCCTACAATGAGCAGTTCTTC
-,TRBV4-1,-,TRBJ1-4,CASSQVGEKLFF,TGCGCCAGCAGCCAAGTCGGAGAAAAACTGTTTTTT
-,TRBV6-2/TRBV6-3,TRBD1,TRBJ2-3,CASRPDRVTQYF,TGTGCCAGCAGGCCTGACAGGGTCACGCAGTATTTT
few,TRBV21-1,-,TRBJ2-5,CASNPRGLYQETQYF,TGTGCCAGCAACCCCCGAGGCCTCTACCAAGAGACCCAGTACTTC
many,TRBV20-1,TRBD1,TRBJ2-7,CSAPNRKDGTVDEQYF,TGCAGTGCTCCAAACCGGAAGGACGGGACAGTCGACGAGCAGTACTTC
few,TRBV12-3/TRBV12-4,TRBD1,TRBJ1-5,CASTQGANSNQPQHF,TGTGCCAGCACACAGGGGGCGAATAGCAATCAGCCCCAGCATTTT
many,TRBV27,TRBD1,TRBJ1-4,CASSSTGNLGKLFF,TGTGCCAGCAGTTCGACAGGGAACTTAGGGAAACTGTTTTTT
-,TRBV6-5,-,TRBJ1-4,CASSSPGRGEKLFF,TGTGCCAGCAGTTCTCCGGGGCGAGGAGAAAAACTGTTTTTT
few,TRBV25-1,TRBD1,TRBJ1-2,CASSERTGPYGYTF,TGTGCCAGCAGTGAAAGGACAGGGCCCTATGGCTACACCTTC
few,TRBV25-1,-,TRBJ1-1,CASRKGFGDEGTEAFF,TGTGCCAGCAGAAAGGGGTTCGGGGATGAGGGCACTGAAGCTTTCTTT
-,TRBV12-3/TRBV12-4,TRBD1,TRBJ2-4,CASTGGQGLNIQYF,TGTGCCAGCACCGGGGGACAGGGGTTAAACATTCAGTACTTC
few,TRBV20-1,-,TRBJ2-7,CSANLMHEQYF,TGCAGTGCTAATCTAATGCACGAGCAGTACTTC
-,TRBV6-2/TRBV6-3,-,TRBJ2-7,CASSLRGTFREQYF,TGTGCCAGCAGTCTTCGCGGGACCTTTCGGGAGCAGTACTTC
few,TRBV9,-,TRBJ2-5,CASSVAGGVTKETQYF,TGTGCCAGCAGCGTAGCGGGGGGCGTCACTAAAGAGACCCAGTACTTC
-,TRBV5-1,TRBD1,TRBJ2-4,CASSWPRDRGGRNIQYF,TGCGCCAGCAGCTGGCCCCGGGACAGGGGAGGCAGAAACATTCAGTACTTC
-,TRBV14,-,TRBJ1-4,CASSRPGEKLFF,TGTGCCAGCAGCCGCCCGGGTGAAAAACTGTTTTTT
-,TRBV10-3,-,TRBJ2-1,CATHRTGDVDEQFF,TGTGCCACCCATCGAACGGGAGACGTCGATGAGCAGTTCTTC
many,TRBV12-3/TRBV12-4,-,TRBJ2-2,CASSLGRNTGELFF,TGTGCCAGCAGTTTGGGGCGGAACACCGGGGAGCTGTTTTTT
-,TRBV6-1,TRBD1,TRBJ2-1,CASSRDRNYNEQFF,TGTGCCAGCAGCCGGGACAGGAACTACAATGAGCAGTTCTTC
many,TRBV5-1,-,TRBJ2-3,CASSLSSSLETDTQYF,TGCGCCAGCAGCTTGTCTAGCAGCCTAGAAACAGATACGCAGTATTTT
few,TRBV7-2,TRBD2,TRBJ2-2,CASSLSLLAGGPGELFF,TGTGCCAGCAGCTTATCCTTACTAGCGGGAGGACCCGGGGAGCTGTTTTTT
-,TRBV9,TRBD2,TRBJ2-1,CASSVGGSVLAGGFNEQFF,TGTGCCAGCAGCGTCGGAGGGAGCGTCCTAGCGGGAGGGTTCAATGAGCAGTTCTTC
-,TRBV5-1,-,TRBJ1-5,CASSVDPLPQPQHF,TGCGCCAGCAGCGTAGATCCTCTCCCCCAGCCCCAGCATTTT
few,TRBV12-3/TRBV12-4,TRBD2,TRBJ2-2,CASSRQAGGGNTGELFF,TGTGCCAGCAGCCGACAGGCGGGGGGGGGGAACACCGGGGAGCTGTTTTTT
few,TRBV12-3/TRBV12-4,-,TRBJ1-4,CASSLAGTSDEKLFF,TGTGCCAGCAGTTTAGCGGGGACGTCCGATGAAAAACTGTTTTTT
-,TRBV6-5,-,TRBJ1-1,CASSYDRANTEAFF,TGTGCCAGCAGTTACGACAGAGCGAACACTGAAGCTTTCTTT
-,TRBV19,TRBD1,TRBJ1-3,CASRNRGRGNTIYF,TGTGCCAGTAGGAACAGGGGGCGCGGAAACACCATATATTTT
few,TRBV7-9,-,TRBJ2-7,CASSLEWGTGPYEQYF,TGTGCCAGCAGCTTAGAATGGGGAACAGGCCCCTACGAGCAGTACTTC
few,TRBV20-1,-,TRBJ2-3,CSATPNTDTQYF,TGCAGTGCTACTCCCAACACAGATACGCAGTATTTT